The 7 T cell receptor beta chains presented below share a single source sample, sequenced in a study of T cells in Graves' hyperthyroidism and ophthalmopathy. Researchers amplified the TCR beta CDR3 regions from RNA transcripts. The HTBI primer set was used in a first-round RT-PCR of the TCR CDR3. TCRdb redid the calling of the multiplex PCR reads with MiXCR, one entry per CDR3 protein. The sample contains about 480,000 distinct CDR3 sequences, around a fifth of which appear only once. The sample consisted of blood. The receptors were gathered from a woman between 65 and 79 years old with Graves' ophthalmopathy.

There are many counts of this clonotype. The V call is TRBV6-2 or TRBV6-3, the J call TRBJ2-1; D ambiguous. V shed 2 bases and J shed 6 bases, with 2 bases lying between them. This CDR3 has 11 amino acids. CDR1 is MNHEY and CDR2 is SVGEGT in the germline V gene. DNA of the CDR3: TGTGCCAGCAGTTACCTCAATGAGCAGTTCTTC. This sequence encodes CASSYLNEQFF.

The chain carries TRBV7-2 and TRBJ1-5; no reliable D call. This CDR3 spans 13 amino acids. Trimming cost V 8 bases and J 6 bases, with 14 bases left between them. Germline-derived CDR1 and CDR2 are SGHTA and FQGNSA. The CDR3 here is CASSTIGGQPQHF. As DNA, the CDR3 is TGTGCCAGCTCGACAATCGGCGGTCAGCCCCAGCATTTT.

This clonotype was seen only a few times. The chain combines TRBV7-2 with TRBJ2-5, with 10 bases matching TRBD2. The V and J ends lost 4 bases and 4 bases, in that order; junction bases with no gene match: 9. Looked up from germline, CDR1 is SGHTA and CDR2 is FQGNSA. The CDR3 extends over 16 amino acids. CDR3 nucleotides: TGTGCCAGCAGCTCCACACGGCTAGCGGGAGCAGAGACCCAGTACTTC. As protein: CASSSTRLAGAETQYF.

This chain links TRBV18 with TRBJ1-1, with TRBD1 matching 7 bases. The CDR3 covers 14 residues. The germline V gene encodes CDR1 KGHSH and CDR2 LQKENI. V lost 6 bases, J lost 3 bases, and 7 bases stayed unmatched. CDR3 nucleotide sequence: TGTGCCAGCTCGCTGACAGGGAAATACACTGAAGCTTTCTTT. Translated: CASSLTGKYTEAFF.

This clonotype appeared many times. This rearrangement joins TRBV28 to TRBJ1-5, with 8 bases fitting TRBD1. Trimming cost V 2 bases and J 5 bases; bases outside gene matches: 8. Germline V gene lookup returns CDR1 MDHEN and CDR2 SYDVKM. This CDR3 spans 16 amino acids. The CDR3 DNA reads as TGTGCCAGCAGTTTAGGGGTAGGGACAGGCCATCAGCCCCAGCATTTT. This encodes CASSLGVGTGHQPQHF. Drawing the rest from reference TRBV28 and TRBJ1-5, the complete variable domain is DVKVTQSSRYLVKRTGEKVFLECVQDMDHENMFWYRQDPGLGLRLIYFSYDVKMKEKGDIPEGYSVSREKKERFSLILESASTNQTSMYLCASSLGVGTGHQPQHFGDGTRLSIL.

This clonotype has at least ten counts. This chain links TRBV12-3 or TRBV12-4 with TRBJ1-1; D may be TRBD1 (6 bases). The CDR3 contains 15 residues. Trimming pared 7 bases from V and 0 bases from J, leaving 15 bases between. The CDR3 DNA follows: TGTGCCAGCAAGCAAGGGGGGGGGATGAACACTGAAGCTTTCTTT. This codes for CASKQGGGMNTEAFF.

The chain joins TRBV7-3 to TRBJ2-3; D is undetermined. CDR3 length: 13 amino acids. Germline V lookup: CDR1 SGHTA, CDR2 FQGTGA. V shed 4 bases and J shed 9 bases, with 14 bases lying between them. CDR3 DNA sequence: TGTGCCAGCAGCTCCTCACTCCATTCCACGCAGTATTTT. Protein: CASSSSLHSTQYF.